This paragraph reports one T cell receptor beta chain. V shed 7 bases and J 0 bases; nucleotides not matched to a gene: 7. This CDR3 is built from 16 residues. CDR1 is WSHSY and CDR2 is SAAADI in the germline V gene. These data are taken from a study of blood T cell repertoires in COVID-19. In the study overall: COVID-19 samples from acute and convalescent phases originated in the United States, Italy and Spain. From T cells, B-cell-depleted T cells, or PBMCs came the material, which was cDNA or gDNA.

Generated by immunoSEQ multiplex PCR, the TCRdb table keeps only in-frame clones and is missing some. The table shows around 16,000 clones, with 80% to 90% occurring only once. The rearrangement uses TRBV10-2 and TRBJ2-2; 8 bases align to TRBD2. Sequencing used peripheral blood. This TCR came from an elderly man with active COVID-19. The CDR3 nucleotides read TGCGCCAGCACGACTAGCGCCAGCCCGAACACCGGGGAGCTGTTTTTT. It encodes CASTTSASPNTGELFF.